A single sample gave rise to the 21 T cell receptor beta chains below, sequenced in a study of T cells after yellow fever vaccination. A single record per CDR3 protein comes from TCRdb applying MiXCR to the 5' RACE reads. This table holds about 400,000 distinct CDR3 sequences, about 6% found once. The source material was PBMCs, sampled 5 days after the yellow fever booster vaccination. The receptors were sampled from a man younger than 40 who received the YFV17D yellow fever vaccine.

This clonotype was observed a few times. This rearrangement joins TRBV20-1 to TRBJ2-3, with TRBD1 identical over 8 bases. The CDR3 is 14 amino acids. Germline CDR1 and CDR2: DFQATT and SNEGSKA (reference sequence). Losses at the gene ends were 4 bases for V and 2 bases for J; bases not matched to a gene: 5. The CDR3, as DNA: TGCAGTGCTAAGCCAGGGGGCCCCACAGATACGCAGTATTTT. The encoded protein is CSAKPGGPTDTQYF.

This clonotype occurred many times. The chain carries TRBV7-2 and TRBJ2-3; D is unresolved. CDR1 SGHTA and CDR2 FQGNSA come from the germline V gene. The CDR3 consists of 13 residues. The V and J ends lost 5 bases and 5 bases respectively, with 11 bases between them. The CDR3 DNA follows: TGTGCCAGCAGCCGTCTGGGGAAAGATACGCAGTATTTT. It translates to CASSRLGKDTQYF.

The gene calls are TRBV7-2 and TRBJ2-3; 8 positions match TRBD1. J was trimmed by 1 base and V by 4 bases; bases with no gene match: 10. Germline CDR1 is SGHTA and CDR2 is FQGNSA. The CDR3 length is 17 residues. This chain's CDR3 is CASSSTVDRAGTDTQYF. The CDR3 nucleotides are TGTGCCAGCAGCTCGACGGTGGACAGGGCGGGCACAGATACGCAGTATTTT.

This clonotype was counted many times. The V call is TRBV24-1, the J call TRBJ2-3; D is ambiguous. The germline V gene encodes CDR1 KGHDR and CDR2 SFDVKD. Trimming cost V 7 bases and J 5 bases, with 6 bases left between them. The CDR3 length is 11 residues. The CDR3 bases are TGTGCCACCAGCTTCTTAGATACGCAGTATTTT. The encoded protein is CATSFLDTQYF.

The sample holds a few counts of this clonotype. V and J are TRBV29-1 and TRBJ1-2; D gene ambiguous. The CDR3 covers 15 residues. Germline CDR1 and CDR2: SQVTM and ANQGSEA. Trimming cost V 0 bases and J 0 bases, with 11 bases left between them. The CDR3 bases are TGCAGCGTTGAAGACCAGAAAACCCCTAACTATGGCTACACCTTC. Translated: CSVEDQKTPNYGYTF.

This clonotype was found a few times. J is TRBJ2-3 and V is TRBV12-3 or TRBV12-4, with TRBD1 matching over 9 bases. The CDR3 totals 15 residues. Germline trimming cut 5 bases from V and 4 bases from J; bases unmatched to any gene: 7. CDR3 nucleotides: TGTGCCAGCAGTCCCCGGACAGGGGCGGCAGATACGCAGTATTTT. Translating it yields CASSPRTGAADTQYF.

In this sample, this clonotype turned up a few times. CDR3 sequence reads: CASSQSLGGTGTYEQFF. The CDR3 DNA follows: TGCGCCAGCAGCCAAAGCTTAGGAGGGACAGGGACGTATGAGCAGTTCTTC. The chain links TRBV4-3 to TRBJ2-1; TRBD1 agrees at 9 bases. V shed 2 bases and J 8 bases; nucleotides not matched to a gene: 13. Germline CDR1 LGHNA, CDR2 YSLEER. The length of the CDR3 is 17 residues.

This clonotype occurred many times. V usage is TRBV9 and J usage is TRBJ2-1; tentative D call: TRBD2 (6 bases). This CDR3 is 17 amino acids long. V lost 5 bases and J 1 base, leaving 19 bases between the germline ends. CDR1 and CDR2 from the germline V gene are SGDLS and YYNGEE. DNA of the CDR3: TGTGCCAGCAGTACCATGGTGTGGGGGACTTCCTACAATGAGCAGTTCTTC. Its protein product is CASSTMVWGTSYNEQFF.

The chain recombines TRBV5-4 with TRBJ2-3, with D perhaps TRBD2 (6 bases). CDR3 length equals 15 residues. Deletions cut 3 bases from V and 10 bases from J, with 21 bases between. Germline CDR1 SGHNT, CDR2 YYREEE (reference sequence). For the CDR3, the DNA is TGTGCCAGCAGCTCCGGCGGGACTCGCACGAATGCGCAGTATTTT. This codes for CASSSGGTRTNAQYF.

At least ten counts were recorded for this clonotype. J is TRBJ2-7 and V is TRBV25-1; D may be TRBD1 or TRBD2 (6 bases each). Germline CDR1 MGHDK, CDR2 SYGVNS. The CDR3 contains 14 residues. The V and J ends lost 5 bases and 4 bases respectively, with 15 bases between them. The CDR3 is CASSQGQGRYEQYF. DNA of the CDR3: TGTGCCAGCAGTCAAGGGCAGGGGAGGTACGAGCAGTACTTC.

This clonotype was detected many times. J is TRBJ2-1 and V is TRBV11-2, with 7 bases that match TRBD2. CDR1 and CDR2 (germline): SGHAT, FQNNGV. The CDR3 covers 16 residues. The V gene end was trimmed by 1 base and the J gene end by 5 bases; junction bases not matched to a gene: 8. The DNA of the CDR3 is TGTGCCAGCAGCTTAGGAGGCGGGAGAGTCAACAATGAGCAGTTCTTC. It is translated as CASSLGGGRVNNEQFF. The full variable domain, completed using reference TRBV11-2 and TRBJ2-1, is EAGVAQSPRYKIIEKRQSVAFWCNPISGHATLYWYQQILGQGPKLLIQFQNNGVVDDSQLPKDRFSAERLKGVDSTLKIQPAKLEDSAVYLCASSLGGGRVNNEQFFGPGTRLTVL.

This clonotype was detected ten times or more. The chain joins TRBV6-5 to TRBJ2-7; 7 nucleotides match TRBD1. The germline V gene has CDR1 MNHEY and CDR2 SVGAGI. The CDR3 runs 12 residues. J lost 2 bases, V lost 10 bases, and 5 bases had no gene match. In nucleotides, the CDR3 is TGTGCCACCTGGACAGGACCCTACGAGCAGTACTTC. Amino acids: CATWTGPYEQYF.

Only a few counts were recorded for this clonotype. The chain links TRBV19 to TRBJ2-7; tentative D call: TRBD1 (6 bases). The V end lost 8 bases, the J end lost 2 bases, and 16 bases lay between the germline ends. The CDR3 is 14 residues long. The germline V gene encodes CDR1 LNHDA and CDR2 SQIVND (reference sequence). As DNA, the CDR3 is TGTGCCAGTTATTGTGGGCAGGGGACCTACGAGCAGTACTTC. Its protein is CASYCGQGTYEQYF. Combining the CDR3 with reference TRBV19 and TRBJ2-7 gives the whole variable domain DGGITQSPKYLFRKEGQNVTLSCEQNLNHDAMYWYRQDPGQGLRLIYYSQIVNDFQKGDIAEGYSVSREKKESFPLTVTSAQKNPTAFYLCASYCGQGTYEQYFGPGTRLTVT.

This clonotype occurred a few times. The gene calls are TRBV5-1 and TRBJ2-5; D possibly corresponds to TRBD2 (6 bases). The V gene lost 1 base and the J gene lost 4 bases, with 8 bases spanning the gap. Germline lookup yields CDR1 SGHRS and CDR2 YFSETQ. The CDR3 is 13 residues long. CDR3 residues: CASSLMGGETQYF. The CDR3 DNA sequence: TGCGCCAGCAGCTTGATGGGGGGAGAGACCCAGTACTTC.

A word on this clonotype: No conserved phenylalanine or tryptophan is present at the end of the CDR3, so a read error is the likely explanation. This sequence joins TRBV5-1 and TRBJ2-1, with D perhaps matching TRBD1 (6 bases). There are 16 residues in the CDR3. Germline V gene data show CDR1 as SGHRS and CDR2 as YFSETQ. V lost 4 bases, J lost 3 bases, and 17 bases lay in between. The CDR3 protein is CASSAQGGAYYNEQFL. DNA of the CDR3: TGCGCCAGCAGCGCCCAAGGGGGAGCCTACTACAATGAGCAGTTCTTG.

The chain couples TRBV28 to TRBJ2-7; possible D gene TRBD2, 5 bases. The CDR3 spans 16 residues. V lost 6 bases, J lost 2 bases, and 20 bases lay in between. The V gene's germline CDR1 is MDHEN and CDR2 SYDVKM. The CDR3: CASSSSPRFGAYEQYF. CDR3 sequence (DNA): TGTGCCAGCAGCAGTTCCCCCAGATTCGGGGCCTACGAGCAGTACTTC.

This sequence joins TRBV9 and TRBJ2-1, with D possibly matching TRBD1 (6 bases). Germline CDR1 SGDLS, CDR2 YYNGEE. The CDR3 consists of 14 residues. The V and J ends lost 4 bases and 13 bases respectively, with 21 bases between them. CDR3 sequence (DNA): TGTGCCAGCAGCTCCAACCCAGGGGATGGGGACCAGTTCTTC. It yields the protein CASSSNPGDGDQFF.

This clonotype was counted many times. The chain couples TRBV5-1 to TRBJ2-7; possible D gene TRBD1, 6 bases. Germline CDR1 is SGHRS and CDR2 is YFSETQ. Trimming shortened V by 4 bases and J by 2 bases, and 13 bases separated the two germline ends. The CDR3 totals 14 residues. CDR3 nucleotides: TGCGCCAGCAGCGCCGGGACACCGGCCTACGAGCAGTACTTC. It specifies CASSAGTPAYEQYF.

This clonotype was picked up a small number of times. The chain combines TRBV20-1 with TRBJ2-5, with a tentative D call TRBD2 (5 bases). V gave up 1 base and J gave up 5 bases, with 5 bases separating them. Germline loops: CDR1 DFQATT, CDR2 SNEGSKA (reference sequence). The CDR3 covers 11 residues. Here the CDR3 DNA reads TGCAGTGCTAGAGGGAGGGAGACCCAGTACTTC. This codes for CSARGRETQYF.

The rearrangement links TRBV7-2 to TRBJ2-5, with TRBD2 matching over 13 bases. Losses at the gene ends were 5 bases for V and 12 bases for J; bases not matched to a gene: 12. Germline CDR1 and CDR2: SGHTA and FQGNSA. The CDR3 runs 15 residues. The CDR3 DNA follows: TGTGCCAGCAGCGGTGAGGGACTAGCGGGACGTCGAAAGTACTTC. Translated: CASSGEGLAGRRKYF.

This clonotype was counted only a few times. The genes are TRBV20-1 and TRBJ2-3; D might be TRBD1 or TRBD2, each matching 5 bases. Germline-derived CDR1 and CDR2 are DFQATT and SNEGSKA (reference sequence). Trimming shortened V by 6 bases and J by 2 bases, and 18 bases separated the two germline ends. The CDR3 length is 15 residues. The chain's CDR3 is CSATDERDHTDTQYF. CDR3 in DNA: TGCAGTGCCACGGATGAACGGGACCACACAGATACGCAGTATTTT.